The source of this T cell receptor (beta chain) is a study of blood T cell repertoires in COVID-19. The germline V and J ends were trimmed by 0 bases and 2 bases, with 16 bases remaining between them. Looked up from germline, CDR1 is KGHSH and CDR2 is LQKENI. There are 17 residues in the CDR3. The assay was immunoSEQ multiplex PCR, and TCRdb's table has in-frame clones only and misses some. This repertoire shows some 190,000 clones, 84% found once; its top ten account for 3.2%. The sequencing input was PBMCs or T cells enriched from blood (not recorded which). The TCR comes from a woman in her twenties or thirties who had recovered from COVID-19. The chain carries TRBV18 and TRBJ1-2; D not certain. The CDR3 is CASSPPLSGNKNYGYTF. The CDR3 DNA reads TGTGCCAGCTCACCACCGTTATCAGGAAATAAAAACTATGGCTACACCTTC.